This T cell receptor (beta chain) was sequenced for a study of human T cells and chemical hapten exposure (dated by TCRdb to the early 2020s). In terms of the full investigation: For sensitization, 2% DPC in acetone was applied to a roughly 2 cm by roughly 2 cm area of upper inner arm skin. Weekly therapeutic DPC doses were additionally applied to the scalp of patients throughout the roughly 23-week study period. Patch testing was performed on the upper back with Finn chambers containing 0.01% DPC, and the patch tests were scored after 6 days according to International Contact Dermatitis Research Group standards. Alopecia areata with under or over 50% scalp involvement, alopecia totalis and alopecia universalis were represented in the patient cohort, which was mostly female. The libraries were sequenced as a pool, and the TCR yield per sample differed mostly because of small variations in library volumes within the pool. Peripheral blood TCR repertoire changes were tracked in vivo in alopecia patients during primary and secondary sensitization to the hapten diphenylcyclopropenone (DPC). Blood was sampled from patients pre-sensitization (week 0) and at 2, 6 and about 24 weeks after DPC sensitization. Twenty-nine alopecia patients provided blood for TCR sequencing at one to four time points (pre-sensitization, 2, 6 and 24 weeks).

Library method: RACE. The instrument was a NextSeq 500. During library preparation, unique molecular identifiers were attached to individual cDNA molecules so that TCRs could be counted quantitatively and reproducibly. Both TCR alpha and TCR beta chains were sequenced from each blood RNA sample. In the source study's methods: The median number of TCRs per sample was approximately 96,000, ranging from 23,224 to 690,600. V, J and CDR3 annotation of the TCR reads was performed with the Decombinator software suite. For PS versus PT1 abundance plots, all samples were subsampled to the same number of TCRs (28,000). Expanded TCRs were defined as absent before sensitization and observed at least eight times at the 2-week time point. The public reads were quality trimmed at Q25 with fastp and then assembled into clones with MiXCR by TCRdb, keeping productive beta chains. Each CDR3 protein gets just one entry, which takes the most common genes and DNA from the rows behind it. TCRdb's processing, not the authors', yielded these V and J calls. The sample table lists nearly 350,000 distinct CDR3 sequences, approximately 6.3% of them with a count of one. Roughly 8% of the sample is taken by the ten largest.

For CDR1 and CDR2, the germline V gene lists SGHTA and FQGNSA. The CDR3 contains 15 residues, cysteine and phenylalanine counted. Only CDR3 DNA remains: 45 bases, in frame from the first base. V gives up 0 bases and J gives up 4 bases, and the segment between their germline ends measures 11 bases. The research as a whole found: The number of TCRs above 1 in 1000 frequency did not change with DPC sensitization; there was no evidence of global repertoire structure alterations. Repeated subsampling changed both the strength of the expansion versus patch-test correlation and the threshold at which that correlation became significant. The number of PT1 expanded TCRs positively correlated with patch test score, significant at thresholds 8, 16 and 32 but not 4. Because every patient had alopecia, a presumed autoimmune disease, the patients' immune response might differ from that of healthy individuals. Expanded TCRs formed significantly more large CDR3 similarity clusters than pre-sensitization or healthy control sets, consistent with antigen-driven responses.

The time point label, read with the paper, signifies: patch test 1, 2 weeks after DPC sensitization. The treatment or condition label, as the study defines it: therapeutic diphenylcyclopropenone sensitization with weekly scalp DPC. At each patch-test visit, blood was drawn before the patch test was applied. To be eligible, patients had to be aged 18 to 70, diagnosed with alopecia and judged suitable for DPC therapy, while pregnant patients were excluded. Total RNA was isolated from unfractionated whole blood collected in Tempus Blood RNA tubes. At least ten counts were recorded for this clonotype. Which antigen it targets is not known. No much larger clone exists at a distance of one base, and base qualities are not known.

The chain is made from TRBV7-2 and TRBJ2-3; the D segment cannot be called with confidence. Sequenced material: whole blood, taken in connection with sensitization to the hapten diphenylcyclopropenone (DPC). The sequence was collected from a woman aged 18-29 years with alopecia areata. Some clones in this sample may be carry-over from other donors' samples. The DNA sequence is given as TGTGCCAGCAGCTTAGCGGGCCAGTACGCAGATACGCAGTATTTT. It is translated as CASSLAGQYADTQYF. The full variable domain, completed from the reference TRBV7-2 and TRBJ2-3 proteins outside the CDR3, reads GAGVSQSPSNKVTEKGKDVELRCDPISGHTALYWYRQSLGQGLEFLIYFQGNSAPDKSGLPSDRFSAERTGGSVSTLTIQRTQQEDSAVYLCASSLAGQYADTQYFGPGTRLTVL.